This T cell receptor (beta chain) emerged from a study of T cells after yellow fever vaccination. As for the study in general: The authors prepared low-cell-number fractions using SMART-Seq v4 Ultra Low Input. Regarding the study as a whole: Most clones from primary vaccination resurfaced after the booster (around 97% CD4, less than 90% CD8).

Germline lookup yields CDR1 KGHDR and CDR2 SFDVKD. The CDR3 contains 13 residues. The V end lost 4 bases, the J end lost 3 bases, and 8 bases lay between the germline ends. TCRdb recomputed calls from the 5' RACE reads with MiXCR, one row per CDR3 protein. The sample holds some 240,000 distinct CDR3 sequences, about 3% seen once. On this clonotype itself: No antigen is known for it.

This TCR was recovered from a man aged 18 to 29 who received the YFV17D yellow fever vaccine. The sample consisted of CD4+ T cells sorted from PBMCs, taken 10 days after the yellow fever booster vaccination. The chain couples TRBV24-1 to TRBJ1-2; no firm D call. CDR3 sequence: CATSDLGDYGYTF. CDR3 in DNA: TGTGCCACCAGTGACCTCGGGGACTATGGCTACACCTTC.